The T cell receptor (beta chain) under discussion was sequenced for a study of blood T cell repertoires in COVID-19 (dated by TCRdb to 2018 to 2020). Notes on the research overall: Collaborator samples came from the United States, Italy and Spain and covered acute and convalescent phases of COVID-19. The material from the prospective study consisted of cDNA or gDNA derived from T cells, B-cell-depleted T cells, or PBMCs. Deeply sampled blood TCRbeta repertoires from subjects exposed to, actively infected with, or recovered from COVID-19 were included in the dataset. A freely available public database, intended as a resource for researchers studying the immune response to SARS-CoV-2, is where the repertoires were released. The samples were drawn from two sources: the first 160 participants of the ongoing ImmuneRACE study, and 950 to 1,500 subjects contributed by 6 global collaborators. A de-identified subject ID, COVID-19 status, age in years and sex were almost always included in the sample metadata. Where available, HLA class I and class II types were obtained from metadata supplied by the sample provider rather than from assay-based typing.

What the study reported, not specific to this receptor: The quantity of clinical and demographic metadata differed by source and by participant and was supplied without curation.

A distance of 3 bases separates the germline ends of V and J, which lose 9 bases and 1 base respectively. As encoded in the germline V gene (reference sequence), CDR1 is MNHEY while CDR2 is SMNVEV. The CDR3 goes from the cysteine to the phenylalanine over 10 residues. Solely the CDR3 DNA is kept, with 30 bases framed from the first base. This clone was seen a single time. This clone's antigen is unknown. One base away there is no much larger clone; base qualities are not given. Participants in the prospective study were enrolled through a virtual design, were aged about 18 to 100 years, and lived in under 25 United States geographic areas. In the prospective study, participants were assigned to cohorts based on the clinical history participants reported in a screening survey and a study questionnaire. Exposed participants had been in contact, within 2 weeks of entering the study, with a person who had a PCR-confirmed or clinician-diagnosed case of COVID-19. Each participant in the prospective study had whole blood, serum and a nasopharyngeal or oropharyngeal swab collected by mobile phlebotomists. Participants in the prospective study had the option to provide additional blood draws and questionnaires over a roughly 2-month period. Blood samples from the prospective study were shipped frozen or at room temperature prior to DNA extraction.

TCRbeta CDR3 regions were amplified from genomic DNA by means of the immunoSEQ Assay, a bias-controlled multiplex PCR. Concerning the study's data processing: The number of nucleated cells in each sample was estimated by amplification of reference gene primers within the assay. Sequence reads were collapsed and filtered to measure the absolute abundance of every unique TCRbeta CDR3 rearrangement. For each sample, productive Simpson clonality was calculated as the square root of Simpson's diversity index over productive rearrangements. In TCRdb, the immuneACCESS table is reduced to in-frame sequences with V and J assigned. These tables do not hold every clone; where another copy was compared, an unresolved V gene accounts for under half, and the others remain unexplained. D and trimming were read from the DNA, whereas the V and J calls and clone size are those reported in that table. Recorded for this sample are 230,000 or so clones; 80% to 90% of them occurred a single time. Clones ranked in the top ten supply approximately 6.6% of the sample.

The receptor's source is a woman aged 45-59 years who had been exposed to COVID-19. Input material: PBMCs or T cells enriched from blood (not recorded which). This chain joins TRBV27 to TRBJ1-1; confidence is insufficient to name the D gene. The DNA reads TGTGCCAGACAGAACACTGAAGCTTTCTTT. It specifies CARQNTEAFF.